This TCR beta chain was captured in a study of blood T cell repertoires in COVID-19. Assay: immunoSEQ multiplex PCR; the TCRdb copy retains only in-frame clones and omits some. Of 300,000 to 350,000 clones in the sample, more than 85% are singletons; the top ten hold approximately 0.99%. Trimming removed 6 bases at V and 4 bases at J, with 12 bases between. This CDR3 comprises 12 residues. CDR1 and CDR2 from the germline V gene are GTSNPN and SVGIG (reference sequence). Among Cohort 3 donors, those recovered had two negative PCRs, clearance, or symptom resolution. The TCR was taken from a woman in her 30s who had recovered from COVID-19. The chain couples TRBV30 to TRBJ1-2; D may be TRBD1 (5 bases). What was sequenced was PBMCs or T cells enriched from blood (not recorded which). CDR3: CACGQEAYGYTF. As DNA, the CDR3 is TGTGCCTGCGGACAAGAGGCCTATGGCTACACCTTC.